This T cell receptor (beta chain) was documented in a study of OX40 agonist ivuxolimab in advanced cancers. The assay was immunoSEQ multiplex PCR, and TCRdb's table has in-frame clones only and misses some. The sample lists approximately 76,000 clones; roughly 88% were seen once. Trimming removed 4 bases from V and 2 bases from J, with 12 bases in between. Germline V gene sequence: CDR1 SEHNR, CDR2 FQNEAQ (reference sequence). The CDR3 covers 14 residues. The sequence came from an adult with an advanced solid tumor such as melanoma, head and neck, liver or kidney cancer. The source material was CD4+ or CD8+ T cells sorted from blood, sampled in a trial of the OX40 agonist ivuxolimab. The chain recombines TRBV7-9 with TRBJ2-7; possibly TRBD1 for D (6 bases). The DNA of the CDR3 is TGTGCCAGCAGCTCCATACAGGGTACCTACGAGCAGTACTTC. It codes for CASSSIQGTYEQYF.